One and the same sample provided the 18 T cell receptor beta chains below, sequenced in a study of technical replicates of blood from a handful of donors (TCRdb year 2017). The method was the immunoSEQ multiplex PCR assay. Drawn from immuneACCESS, this table holds only the in-frame rearrangements with V and J called that TCRdb kept. Clones are partly lost; checked studies trace under half to an unresolved V gene and leave the rest unexplained. The sample records some 87,000 clones, just over 95% of which are singletons. The biggest ten clones account for under 0.4% of the sample. Sequenced input: T cells isolated from PBMCs. Every receptor here comes from a human donor in good health.

The chain uses TRBV7-8 and TRBJ2-2; 7 positions match TRBD1. The germline CDR1 and CDR2 sequences are SGHVS and FQNEAQ. V shed 4 bases, J shed 1 base, and the junction held 0 bases outside the gene matches. CDR3 size: 14 residues. The CDR3 is CASSWDRNTGELFF. The CDR3 coding sequence is TGTGCCAGCAGCTGGGACAGGAACACCGGGGAGCTGTTTTTT.

The chain combines TRBV9 with TRBJ2-7; 7 bases map to TRBD1. The CDR3 sequence is 16 residues long. The germline gives CDR1 SGDLS, CDR2 YYNGEE. With 2 bases clipped from V and 3 bases from J, the junction kept 11 bases outside the gene matches. CDR3 amino acids: CASSVSDRLAYYEQYF. DNA of the CDR3: TGTGCCAGCAGCGTTTCGGACAGGCTTGCCTACTACGAGCAGTACTTC.

The V gene is TRBV28, the J gene TRBJ1-5; no clear D. V shed 6 bases and J shed 6 bases, with 15 bases lying between them. The CDR3 extends over 14 amino acids. CDR1 is MDHEN, CDR2 SYDVKM, per germline. The CDR3 DNA is TGTGCCAGCAGGGTCCCCGGAGAGGGTCAGCCCCAGCATTTT. It specifies CASRVPGEGQPQHF. Filled out from reference TRBV28 and TRBJ1-5, the complete variable domain reads DVKVTQSSRYLVKRTGEKVFLECVQDMDHENMFWYRQDPGLGLRLIYFSYDVKMKEKGDIPEGYSVSREKKERFSLILESASTNQTSMYLCASRVPGEGQPQHFGDGTRLSIL.

The chain has TRBV7-3 and TRBJ1-2; D not resolved. Germline CDR1 SGHTA, CDR2 FQGTGA. The CDR3 loop spans 14 amino acids. Trimming pared 1 base from V and 6 bases from J, leaving 12 bases between. The CDR3 reads CASSLNAGLDGYTF. CDR3 nucleotide sequence: TGTGCCAGCAGCTTAAATGCGGGATTAGATGGCTACACCTTC.

The V call is TRBV29-1, the J call TRBJ1-1, with 7 bases lining up with TRBD1. With V trimmed by 8 bases and J by 2 bases, 8 bases remained unmatched. The CDR3 is 13 residues long. Germline V lookup: CDR1 SQVTM, CDR2 ANQGSEA. The CDR3 DNA is TGCAGCCCGAAGGACAGGTCAAACACTGAAGCTTTCTTT. The encoded protein is CSPKDRSNTEAFF.

V is TRBV7-2 and J is TRBJ2-3; D might be TRBD2 (5 bases). The V and J ends lost 1 base and 2 bases respectively, with 7 bases between them. The CDR3 runs to 14 residues. Germline CDR1 is SGHTA and CDR2 is FQGNSA. CDR3 residues: CASSLERATDTQYF. CDR3 DNA: TGTGCCAGCAGCTTAGAGAGGGCCACAGATACGCAGTATTTT.

The rearrangement joins TRBV4-3 to TRBJ2-1; TRBD2 might be the D (5 bases). The CDR3 consists of 16 residues. The germline V and J ends were trimmed by 0 bases and 7 bases, with 16 bases remaining between them. Germline loops: CDR1 LGHNA, CDR2 YSLEER. The CDR3 region has the DNA TGCGCCAGCAGCCAAGATAAAGCGGAAAGCGATAATGAGCAGTTCTTC. It specifies CASSQDKAESDNEQFF.

V gene TRBV7-3 combines with J gene TRBJ1-3; TRBD1 matches 8 bases. This CDR3 has 14 amino acids. The germline CDR1 and CDR2 sequences are SGHTA and FQGTGA. V was pared by 5 bases and J by 1 base, with 1 base of the junction left unmatched. CDR3: CASSQGASGNTIYF. In DNA, the CDR3 is TGTGCCAGCAGCCAGGGGGCGTCTGGAAACACCATATATTTT.

This clone appeared once. The genes are TRBV11-2 and TRBJ2-7, with 9 bases identical to TRBD2. The germline gives CDR1 SGHAT, CDR2 FQNNGV. The CDR3 runs to 15 residues. The V and J ends lost 3 bases and 0 bases, in that order; junction bases with no gene match: 3. CDR3 loop: CASSLTSGSSYEQYF. In DNA, the CDR3 is TGTGCCAGCAGCTTGACTAGCGGTAGCTCCTACGAGCAGTACTTC.

V and J are TRBV6-1 and TRBJ1-1, with D unclear. CDR1 is MNHNS, CDR2 SASEGT, per germline. The V and J ends lost 7 bases and 1 base respectively, with 7 bases between them. This CDR3 is 12 amino acids long. This chain's CDR3 is CASTPRNTEAFF. The DNA of the CDR3 is TGTGCCAGCACCCCGAGGAACACTGAAGCTTTCTTT.

V gene TRBV25-1 combines with J gene TRBJ2-1; D is perhaps TRBD2 (7 bases). The CDR3 runs to 15 residues. The germline CDR1 and CDR2 sequences are MGHDK and SYGVNS. Trimming shortened V by 2 bases and J by 5 bases, and 13 bases separated the two germline ends. CDR3 in amino acids: CASSEKGGYNNEQFF. Written as DNA, the CDR3 is TGTGCCAGCAGTGAAAAGGGGGGGTACAACAATGAGCAGTTCTTC.

The CDR3 region has the DNA TGCGCCAGCAGCTTGGGGACAGGGGGTGGGACGAACACTGAAGCTTTCTTT. Amino acids: CASSLGTGGGTNTEAFF. This chain uses TRBV5-1 with TRBJ1-1; the match to TRBD1 covers 10 bases. With 0 bases clipped from V and 1 base from J, the junction kept 6 bases outside the gene matches. Germline lookup yields CDR1 SGHRS and CDR2 YFSETQ. This CDR3 is built from 17 residues.

The V gene is TRBV5-1, the J gene TRBJ1-5; D not resolved. CDR3 length: 14 residues. Trimming removed 1 base at V and 2 bases at J, with 7 bases between. From germline, CDR1 is SGHRS and CDR2 YFSETQ. CDR3 in amino acids: CASSLNGGNQPQHF. CDR3 DNA: TGCGCCAGCAGCTTGAACGGGGGCAATCAGCCCCAGCATTTT.

The chain recombines TRBV25-1 with TRBJ2-1, with 8 nucleotides matching TRBD1. With V trimmed by 7 bases and J by 0 bases, 11 bases remained unmatched. Germline-derived CDR1 and CDR2 are MGHDK and SYGVNS. The CDR3 is 17 amino acids. The CDR3 sequence: CASTAPPTGGSYNEQFF. CDR3 coding DNA: TGTGCCAGCACCGCACCCCCCACAGGGGGCTCCTACAATGAGCAGTTCTTC.

J is TRBJ2-7 and V is TRBV28; D perhaps matches TRBD1 (6 bases). V was shortened by 1 base and J by 7 bases, with 23 bases between the two germline ends. Germline-derived CDR1 and CDR2 are MDHEN and SYDVKM. The CDR3 contains 17 residues. The CDR3 nucleotides read TGTGCCAGCAGTTTATCAGGGGTCCGGACCCGGCCGCGAGAGCAGTACTTC. This gives the protein CASSLSGVRTRPREQYF.

This chain joins TRBV25-1 and TRBJ1-5; 10 positions agree with TRBD1. The V segment lost 5 bases and the J segment 7 bases; nucleotides outside the gene matches: 5. This CDR3 has 14 residues. Germline CDR1 is MGHDK and CDR2 is SYGVNS. CDR3 sequence reads: CASSQTGGGQPQHF. In DNA form, the CDR3 reads TGTGCCAGCAGTCAGACAGGGGGCGGGCAGCCCCAGCATTTT.

This chain connects TRBV9 to TRBJ2-1; 7 bases map to TRBD1. Trimming cost V 3 bases and J 5 bases; bases outside gene matches: 5. This CDR3 is built from 14 residues. Germline lookup yields CDR1 SGDLS and CDR2 YYNGEE. The CDR3 reads CASSGGQRHNEQFF. CDR3 sequence (DNA): TGTGCCAGCAGCGGGGGACAGCGACACAATGAGCAGTTCTTC. Variable domain in full (rest from reference TRBV9 and TRBJ2-1): DSGVTQTPKHLITATGQRVTLRCSPRSGDLSVYWYQQSLDQGLQFLIQYYNGEERAKGNILERFSAQQFPDLHSELNLSSLELGDSALYFCASSGGQRHNEQFFGPGTRLTVL.

This rearrangement joins TRBV19 to TRBJ2-1, with D possibly being TRBD1 (6 bases). Germline CDR1 LNHDA, CDR2 SQIVND (reference sequence). V was clipped by 5 bases and J by 0 bases, with 11 bases between them. This CDR3 is 15 amino acids long. This CDR3 reads CASSPGTNSYNEQFF. The CDR3, as DNA: TGTGCCAGTAGTCCCGGGACAAACTCCTACAATGAGCAGTTCTTC.